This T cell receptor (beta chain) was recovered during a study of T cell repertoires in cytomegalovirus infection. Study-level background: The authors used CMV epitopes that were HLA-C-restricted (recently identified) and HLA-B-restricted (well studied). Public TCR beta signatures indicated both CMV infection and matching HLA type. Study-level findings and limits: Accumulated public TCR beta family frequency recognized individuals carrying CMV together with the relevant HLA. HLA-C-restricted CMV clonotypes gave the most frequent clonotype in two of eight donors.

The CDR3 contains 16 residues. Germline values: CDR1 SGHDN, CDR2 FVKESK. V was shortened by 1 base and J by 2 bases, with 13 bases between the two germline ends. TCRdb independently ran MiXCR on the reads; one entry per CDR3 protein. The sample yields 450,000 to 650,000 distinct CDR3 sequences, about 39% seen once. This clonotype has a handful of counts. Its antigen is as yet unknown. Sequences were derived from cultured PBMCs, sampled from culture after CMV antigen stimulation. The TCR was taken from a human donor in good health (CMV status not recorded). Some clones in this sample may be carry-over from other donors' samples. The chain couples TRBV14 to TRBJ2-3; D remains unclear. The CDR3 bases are TGTGCCAGCAGCCAAGCCCGAGGACGGTACACAGATACGCAGTATTTT. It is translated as CASSQARGRYTDTQYF.